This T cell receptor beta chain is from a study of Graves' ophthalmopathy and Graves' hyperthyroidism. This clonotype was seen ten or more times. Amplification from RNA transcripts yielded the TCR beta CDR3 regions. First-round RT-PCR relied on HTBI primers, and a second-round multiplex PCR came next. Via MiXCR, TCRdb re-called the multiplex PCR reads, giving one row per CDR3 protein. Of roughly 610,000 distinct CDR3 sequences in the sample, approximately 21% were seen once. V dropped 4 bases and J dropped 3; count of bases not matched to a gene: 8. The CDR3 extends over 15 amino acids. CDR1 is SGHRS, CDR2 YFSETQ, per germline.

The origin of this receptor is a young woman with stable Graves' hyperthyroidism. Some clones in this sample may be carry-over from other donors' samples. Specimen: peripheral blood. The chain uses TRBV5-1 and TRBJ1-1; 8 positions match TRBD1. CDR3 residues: CASSPGGVGDTEAFF. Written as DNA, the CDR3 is TGCGCCAGCAGCCCAGGGGGCGTAGGGGACACTGAAGCTTTCTTT.